Below, one T cell receptor beta chain is given with its context. The entry originates in a study of cytomegalovirus exposure and HLA in healthy donors. The CDR3 has 15 residues. CDR1 and CDR2 (germline): SGHDT, YYEEEE. With V trimmed by 3 bases and J by 5 bases, 3 bases remained unmatched. Primers for the PCR totalled 60 Vbeta and 13 Jbeta. Produced via immunoSEQ multiplex PCR; TCRdb's table is partial and in-frame only. In the table there are hundreds of thousands of clones, 65% to 85% of which are singletons. This chain uses TRBV5-6 with TRBJ1-4; 11 positions agree with TRBD1. Sequences were obtained from PBMCs. The sequence was collected from a boy aged 2 to 10 in good health and CMV-seronegative. Here the CDR3 DNA reads TGTGCCAGCAGCTGGACAGGGGGCGCGAATGAAAAACTGTTTTTT. Protein: CASSWTGGANEKLFF.